These 15 T cell receptor beta chains were sequenced from one sample in a study of cytomegalovirus exposure and HLA in healthy donors. Generated by immunoSEQ multiplex PCR, the TCRdb table keeps only in-frame clones and is missing some. The sample lists 130,000 or so clones; over 85% were seen once. The sample taken for sequencing was PBMCs. The receptors stem from a man aged 30-40 years in good health and CMV-seronegative.

The chain links TRBV28 to TRBJ2-3; D unresolved. Per germline, CDR1 MDHEN and CDR2 SYDVKM. V lost 6 bases and J 5 bases, leaving 9 bases between the germline ends. The CDR3 sequence is 12 residues long. CDR3 in amino acids: CASRSLGDTQYF. The CDR3 DNA reads TGTGCCAGCAGATCCCTAGGAGATACGCAGTATTTT.

This chain uses TRBV6-5 with TRBJ2-7; TRBD1 agrees at 9 bases. This CDR3 region has 15 residues. The V and J ends lost 2 bases and 1 base, in that order; junction bases with no gene match: 3. CDR1 is MNHEY and CDR2 is SVGAGI in the germline V gene. The CDR3 region has the DNA TGTGCCAGCAGTTACGATGGGACAGGGTCCTACGAGCAGTACTTC. Amino acid sequence: CASSYDGTGSYEQYF.

The chain links TRBV4-1 to TRBJ1-1; no reliable D call. V was cut by 4 bases and J by 0 bases, with 12 bases left in between. This CDR3 spans 15 amino acids. The germline V gene has CDR1 MGHRA and CDR2 YSYEKL. CDR3 in DNA: TGCGCCAGCAGCCGGGAGGTGTTAATGAACACTGAAGCTTTCTTT. Translation: CASSREVLMNTEAFF.

V and J are TRBV5-1 and TRBJ1-1; D is unresolved. V lost 1 base to trimming and J lost 4 bases, with 11 bases between them. Germline loops: CDR1 SGHRS, CDR2 YFSETQ. The CDR3 has 14 residues. The CDR3 protein is CASSLMVTGTEAFF. The CDR3, as DNA: TGCGCCAGCAGCTTGATGGTAACTGGCACTGAAGCTTTCTTT.

V gene TRBV2 combines with J gene TRBJ2-7, with D maybe TRBD1 (6 bases). The germline gives CDR1 SNHLY, CDR2 FYNNEI. This CDR3 contains 12 residues. Trimming pared 11 bases from V and 2 bases from J, leaving 13 bases between. This CDR3 is CASTGPPYEQYF. The CDR3 region has the DNA TGTGCCTCGACAGGACCTCCCTACGAGCAGTACTTC. Full variable domain (missing parts from reference TRBV2 and TRBJ2-7): EPEVTQTPSHQVTQMGQEVILRCVPISNHLYFYWYRQILGQKVEFLVSFYNNEISEKSEIFDDQFSVERPDGSNFTLKIRSTKLEDSAMYFCASTGPPYEQYFGPGTRLTVT.

This chain connects TRBV7-9 to TRBJ1-1, with a tentative D call TRBD1 (5 bases). The CDR3 has 16 amino acids. Germline V CDR1 and CDR2: SEHNR, FQNEAQ (reference sequence). Trimming removed 5 bases from V and 1 base from J, with 17 bases in between. CDR3 sequence reads: CASSPYGGTANTEAFF. The CDR3 bases are TGTGCCAGCAGCCCCTACGGGGGGACGGCGAACACTGAAGCTTTCTTT.

The V and J genes are TRBV6-1 and TRBJ2-3, with a weak D call TRBD2 (6 bases). CDR1 MNHNS and CDR2 SASEGT come from the germline V gene. V lost 1 base, J lost 10 bases, and 12 bases lay in between. CDR3 length equals 13 residues. The CDR3 reads CASSEGFSSAQYF. DNA of the CDR3: TGTGCCAGCAGTGAAGGCTTCTCTAGCGCGCAGTATTTT.

The chain is built from TRBV5-6 and TRBJ2-1, with 7 bases lining up with TRBD2. The CDR3 extends over 16 amino acids. The V gene's germline CDR1 is SGHDT and CDR2 YYEEEE. Germline trimming cut 3 bases from V and 9 bases from J; bases unmatched to any gene: 15. The CDR3 DNA follows: TGTGCCAGCAGCTCCTGGAACAGCGGGGCGCCGGGTGAGCAGTTCTTC. This sequence encodes CASSSWNSGAPGEQFF.

The V and J genes are TRBV19 and TRBJ1-2, with D maybe TRBD1 (6 bases). The CDR3 is made up of 15 amino acids. V was clipped by 4 bases and J by 3 bases, with 15 bases between them. CDR1 LNHDA and CDR2 SQIVND come from the germline V gene (reference sequence). Written as DNA, the CDR3 is TGTGCCAGTAGTACCCGGACAGCGGACCACTATGGCTACACCTTC. It encodes CASSTRTADHYGYTF. Full variable domain (outside the CDR3, taken from reference TRBV19 and TRBJ1-2): DGGITQSPKYLFRKEGQNVTLSCEQNLNHDAMYWYRQDPGQGLRLIYYSQIVNDFQKGDIAEGYSVSREKKESFPLTVTSAQKNPTAFYLCASSTRTADHYGYTFGSGTRLTVV.

V is TRBV6-8 and J is TRBJ1-2, with TRBD1 as a possible D gene (5 bases). Trimming removed 4 bases from V and 0 bases from J, with 15 bases in between. Looked up from germline, CDR1 is MNHGY and CDR2 is SAAAGT. The length of the CDR3 is 16 residues. CDR3 bases: TGTGCCAGCAGTTCGTTGACAGTCGGTGCTAACTATGGCTACACCTTC. It translates to CASSSLTVGANYGYTF.

J is TRBJ2-7 and V is TRBV19, with 8 bases fitting TRBD2. After removal of 5 bases from V and 2 bases from J, the junction contained 5 bases not matched to a gene. The CDR3 length is 14 residues. Germline assignment: CDR1 LNHDA and CDR2 SQIVND (reference sequence). This chain's CDR3 is CASSLSGGAYEQYF. CDR3 in DNA: TGTGCCAGTAGTCTCAGCGGGGGAGCCTACGAGCAGTACTTC.

The genes are TRBV6-4 and TRBJ1-2; D is perhaps TRBD1 (6 bases). The germline V gene encodes CDR1 MRHNA and CDR2 SNTAGT. There are 13 residues in the CDR3. Trimming took 3 bases from V and 7 from J, leaving 12 bases between them. CDR3 sequence: CASSEGGAFGYTF. In nucleotides, the CDR3 is TGTGCCAGCAGTGAGGGGGGGGCGTTTGGCTACACCTTC.

This clone was found once. The chain combines TRBV11-2 with TRBJ2-7; 8 bases match TRBD1. CDR1 is SGHAT, CDR2 FQNNGV, per germline. This CDR3 is 15 amino acids long. Trimming at V came to 2 bases and at J to 0 bases, leaving 3 bases not matched to a gene. CDR3 in amino acids: CASSLSGGVSYEQYF. The CDR3, as DNA: TGTGCCAGCAGCTTATCAGGGGGCGTCTCCTACGAGCAGTACTTC.

For the CDR3, the DNA is TGTGCCATCAGTGACCCGGGGGCAGATACGCAGTATTTT. This codes for CAISDPGADTQYF. The V and J genes are TRBV10-3 and TRBJ2-3; a weak D match, TRBD2 (6 bases). V was cut by 3 bases and J by 4 bases, with 8 bases left in between. Germline CDR1 ENHRY, CDR2 SYGVKD. This CDR3 is built from 13 residues.

The J gene is TRBJ2-2, the V gene TRBV7-2, with 7 bases matching TRBD2. The V and J ends lost 5 bases and 6 bases, in that order; junction bases with no gene match: 9. CDR1 is SGHTA, CDR2 FQGNSA, per germline. The CDR3 runs 15 residues. The CDR3 here is CASSQRDSSPGELFF. CDR3 bases: TGTGCCAGCAGCCAGCGGGACTCCTCCCCCGGGGAGCTGTTTTTT.